One sample yielded the 3 T cell receptor beta chains listed below, sequenced in a study of technical replicates of blood from a few donors. Some clones are missing from TCRdb's copy, which holds only in-frame ones; the method was immunoSEQ multiplex PCR. This table holds around 93,000 clones, roughly 94% found once. The sequenced material came from T cells isolated from PBMCs. These receptors were obtained from a human donor in good health.

The rearrangement links TRBV4-1 to TRBJ2-2; TRBD1 aligns across 9 bases. In germline, CDR1 is MGHRA, CDR2 YSYEKL. V lost 6 bases to trimming and J lost 7 bases; unmatched junction nucleotides: 6. The CDR3 loop spans 14 amino acids. CDR3 in amino acids: CASSPGQGNGELFF. The CDR3 region has the DNA TGCGCCAGCAGTCCGGGACAGGGTAACGGGGAGCTGTTTTTT.

CDR3 amino acids: CAIKRGIMNTEAFF. Written as DNA, the CDR3 is TGTGCCATCAAAAGGGGTATTATGAACACTGAAGCTTTCTTT. The rearrangement joins TRBV10-3 to TRBJ1-1, with D perhaps matching TRBD1 (5 bases). Germline CDR1 ENHRY, CDR2 SYGVKD. Trimming pared 7 bases from V and 0 bases from J, leaving 12 bases between. This CDR3 comprises 14 residues.

The chain uses TRBV2 and TRBJ1-2; 9 nucleotides match TRBD1. The CDR3 has 13 residues. Trimming removed 5 bases from V and 7 bases from J; junction bases left unmatched: 5. Germline V gene sequence: CDR1 SNHLY, CDR2 FYNNEI. CDR3 region: CASSPDRGSGYTF. The CDR3 DNA sequence: TGTGCCAGCAGTCCGGACAGGGGATCTGGCTACACCTTC.